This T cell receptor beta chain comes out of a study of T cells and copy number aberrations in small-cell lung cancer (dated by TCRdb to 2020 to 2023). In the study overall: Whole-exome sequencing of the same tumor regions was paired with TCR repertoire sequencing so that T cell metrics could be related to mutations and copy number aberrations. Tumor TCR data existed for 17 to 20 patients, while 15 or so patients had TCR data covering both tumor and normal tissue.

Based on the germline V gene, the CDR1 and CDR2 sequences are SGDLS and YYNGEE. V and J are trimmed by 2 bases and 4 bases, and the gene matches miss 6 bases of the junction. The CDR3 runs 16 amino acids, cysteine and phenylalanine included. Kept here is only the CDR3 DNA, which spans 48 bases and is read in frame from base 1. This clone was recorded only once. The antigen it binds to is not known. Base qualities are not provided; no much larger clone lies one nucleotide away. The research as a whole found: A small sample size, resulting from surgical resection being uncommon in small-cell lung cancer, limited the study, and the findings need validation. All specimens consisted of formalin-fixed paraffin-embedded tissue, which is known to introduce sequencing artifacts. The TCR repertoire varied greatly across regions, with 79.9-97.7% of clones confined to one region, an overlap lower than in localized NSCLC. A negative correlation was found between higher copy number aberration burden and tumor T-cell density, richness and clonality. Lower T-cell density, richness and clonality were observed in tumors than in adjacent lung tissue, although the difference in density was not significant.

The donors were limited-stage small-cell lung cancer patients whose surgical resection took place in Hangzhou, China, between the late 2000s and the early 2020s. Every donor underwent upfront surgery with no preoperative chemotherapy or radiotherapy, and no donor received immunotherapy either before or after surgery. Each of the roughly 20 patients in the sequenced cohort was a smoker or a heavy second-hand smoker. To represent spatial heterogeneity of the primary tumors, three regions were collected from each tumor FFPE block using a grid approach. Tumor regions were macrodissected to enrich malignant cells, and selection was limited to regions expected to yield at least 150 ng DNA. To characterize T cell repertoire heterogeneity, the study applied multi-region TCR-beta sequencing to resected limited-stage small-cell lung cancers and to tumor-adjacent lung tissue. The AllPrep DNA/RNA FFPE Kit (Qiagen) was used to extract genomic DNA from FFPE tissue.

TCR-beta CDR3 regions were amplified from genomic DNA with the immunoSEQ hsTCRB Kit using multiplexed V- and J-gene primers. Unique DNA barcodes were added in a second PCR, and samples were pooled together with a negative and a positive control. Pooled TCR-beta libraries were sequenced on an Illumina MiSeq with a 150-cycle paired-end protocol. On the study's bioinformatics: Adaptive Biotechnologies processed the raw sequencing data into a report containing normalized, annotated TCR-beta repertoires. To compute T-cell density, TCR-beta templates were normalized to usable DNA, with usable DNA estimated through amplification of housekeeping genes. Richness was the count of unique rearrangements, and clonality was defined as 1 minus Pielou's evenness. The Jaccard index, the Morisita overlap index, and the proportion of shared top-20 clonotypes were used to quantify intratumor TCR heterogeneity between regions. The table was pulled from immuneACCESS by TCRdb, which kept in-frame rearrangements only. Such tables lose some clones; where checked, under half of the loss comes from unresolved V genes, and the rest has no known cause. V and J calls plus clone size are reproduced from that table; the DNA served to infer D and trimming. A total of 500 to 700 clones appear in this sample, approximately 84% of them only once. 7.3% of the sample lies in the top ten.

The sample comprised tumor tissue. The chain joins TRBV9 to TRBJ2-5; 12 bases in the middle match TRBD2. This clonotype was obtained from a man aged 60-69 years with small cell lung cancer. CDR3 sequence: CASSVASGRAGETQYF. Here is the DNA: TGTGCCAGCAGCGTGGCTAGCGGGAGGGCCGGAGAGACCCAGTACTTC.